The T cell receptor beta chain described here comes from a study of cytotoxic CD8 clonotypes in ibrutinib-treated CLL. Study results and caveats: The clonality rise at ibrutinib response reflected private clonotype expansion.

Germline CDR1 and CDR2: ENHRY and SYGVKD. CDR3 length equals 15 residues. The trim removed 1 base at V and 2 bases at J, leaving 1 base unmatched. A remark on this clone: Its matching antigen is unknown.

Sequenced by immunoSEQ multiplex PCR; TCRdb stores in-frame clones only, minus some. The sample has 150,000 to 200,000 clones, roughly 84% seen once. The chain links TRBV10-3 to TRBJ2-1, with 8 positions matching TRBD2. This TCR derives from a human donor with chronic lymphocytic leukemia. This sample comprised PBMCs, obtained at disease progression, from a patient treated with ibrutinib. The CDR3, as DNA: TGTGCCATCAGTGAGTTTAGCGGGACCTACAATGAGCAGTTCTTC. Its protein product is CAISEFSGTYNEQFF.